This T cell receptor beta chain was sequenced in a study of T cell repertoires in cytomegalovirus infection. Study overall: Both CMV infection and a matching HLA type were indicated by public TCR beta signatures.

Germline CDR1 and CDR2: LGHNA and YSLEER. The CDR3 spans 14 residues. Trimming cost V 5 bases and J 2 bases; bases outside gene matches: 4. This clonotype was found a few times. Its antigen is not known. Notes on the study in general: CMV-specific TCR beta clonotypes restricted by HLA-C were the ones dominating the ex vivo response.

TCRdb recomputed calls from the reads with MiXCR, one row per CDR3 protein. The repertoire consists of a few hundred thousand distinct CDR3 sequences, with roughly 43% occurring once and the leading ten covering around 48%. Material: cultured PBMCs, obtained from culture after CMV antigen stimulation. The chain links TRBV4-3 to TRBJ2-7; 9 bases are a match to TRBD2. The source of this sequence is a human donor in good health (CMV status not recorded). Some clones in this sample may be carry-over from other donors' samples. The CDR3 reads CASSGLAKTYEQYF. DNA for the CDR3: TGCGCCAGCAGCGGACTAGCGAAAACCTACGAGCAGTACTTC.